This T cell receptor beta chain was obtained from a study of shared clonotypes between healthy human individuals. CDR3 length equals 14 residues. Germline V CDR1 and CDR2: SGHTA, FQGNSA. Profiling relied on immunoSEQ multiplex PCR, and the TCRdb table lists in-frame clones only, not all of them. Here the sample spans more than 2,000,000 clones, around 94% being singletons. The receptor was isolated from a man aged 18 to 29 in good health. V is TRBV7-2 and J is TRBJ2-5; possible D gene TRBD2, 6 bases. The J call may be in error: the DNA end matches TRBJ2-7 better. Sequenced sample: naive CD4+ T cells sorted from blood. Subset reported: CD45RA+ positively selected. The CDR3 bases are TGTGCCAGCAGCTTAGCGGGAGGCCCCTACGAGCAGTACTTC. Translated: CASSLAGGPYEQYF.